This note documents a single T cell receptor beta chain sequence. Original handling: How many nucleated cells were present was estimated from reference gene primer amplification. Profiling relied on immunoSEQ multiplex PCR, and the TCRdb table lists in-frame clones only, not all of them. V and J calls and clone size are given by that table; D and trimming were obtained from the DNA. The data contain some 68,000 clones, just under 85% of them singletons. This CDR3 spans 13 amino acids. Trimming removed 6 bases from V and 1 base from J, with 6 bases in between. The V gene's germline CDR1 is MRHNA and CDR2 SNTAGT. This sample is part of a study of blood T cell repertoires in COVID-19.

This receptor was identified in an older man with acute or convalescent COVID-19. V gene TRBV6-4 combines with J gene TRBJ2-2, with D tentatively TRBD2 (5 bases). Sequencing was carried out using peripheral blood. The CDR3 protein is CASSAGNTGELFF. CDR3 DNA sequence: TGTGCCAGCAGCGCGGGGAACACCGGGGAGCTGTTTTTT.